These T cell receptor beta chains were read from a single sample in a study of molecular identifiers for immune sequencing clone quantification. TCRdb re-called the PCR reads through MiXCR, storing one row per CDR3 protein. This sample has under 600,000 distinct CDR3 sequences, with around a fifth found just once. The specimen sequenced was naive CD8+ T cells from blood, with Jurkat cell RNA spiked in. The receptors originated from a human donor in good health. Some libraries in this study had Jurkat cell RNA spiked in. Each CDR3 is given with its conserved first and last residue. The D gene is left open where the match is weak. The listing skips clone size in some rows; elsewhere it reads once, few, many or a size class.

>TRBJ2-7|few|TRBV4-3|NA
CASSQDMGDETVGEQYF
TGCGCCAGCAGCCAAGATATGGGCGATGAAACCGTTGGGGAGCAGTACTTC
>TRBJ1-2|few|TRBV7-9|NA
CASSLSFGTDYYGYTF
TGTGCCAGCAGCTTAAGTTTCGGGACCGATTACTATGGCTACACCTTC
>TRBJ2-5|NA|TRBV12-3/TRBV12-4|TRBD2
CASSLRGGLFQETQYF
TGTGCCAGCAGTCTTCGGGGGGGCCTATTCCAAGAGACCCAGTACTTC
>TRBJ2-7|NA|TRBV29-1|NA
CSVEGSPGEQYF
TGCAGCGTTGAAGGGTCCCCCGGGGAGCAGTACTTC
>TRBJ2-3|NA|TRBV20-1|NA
CSARYLRRAEQTDTQYF
TGCAGTGCTAGATACCTTAGGAGAGCGGAACAGACAGATACGCAGTATTTT
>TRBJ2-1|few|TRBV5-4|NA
CASSPWGSSYNEQFF
TGTGCCAGCAGCCCCTGGGGGAGCTCCTACAATGAGCAGTTCTTC
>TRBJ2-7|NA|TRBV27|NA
CASRWGPSYEQYF
TGTGCCAGCAGATGGGGGCCCTCCTACGAGCAGTACTTC
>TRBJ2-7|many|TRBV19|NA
CASSTQVSSYEQYF
TGTGCCAGTAGTACACAAGTGTCCTCCTACGAGCAGTACTTC
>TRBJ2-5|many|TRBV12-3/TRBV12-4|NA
CASSFRKQETQYF
TGTGCCAGCAGTTTCCGGAAGCAAGAGACCCAGTACTTC
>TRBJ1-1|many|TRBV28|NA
CASTQNTGIPEAFF
TGTGCCAGCACCCAAAATACAGGGATCCCTGAAGCTTTCTTT
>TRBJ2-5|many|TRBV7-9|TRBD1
CASRPQGEETQYF
TGTGCCAGCAGACCACAGGGGGAAGAGACCCAGTACTTC
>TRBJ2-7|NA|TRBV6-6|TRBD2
CASKRLADPYEQYF
TGTGCCAGCAAAAGACTAGCGGACCCCTACGAGCAGTACTTC
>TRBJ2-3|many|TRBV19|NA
CASSLRQLDTQYF
TGTGCCAGTAGTTTACGACAGCTGGATACGCAGTATTTT
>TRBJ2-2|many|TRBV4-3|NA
CASSQGHRNTGELFF
TGCGCCAGCAGCCAAGGTCACAGGAACACCGGGGAGCTGTTTTTT
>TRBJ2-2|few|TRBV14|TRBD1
CASSHLWTGGNLINPGELFF
TGTGCCAGCAGCCACCTGTGGACAGGGGGCAACCTAATCAATCCCGGGGAGCTGTTTTTT
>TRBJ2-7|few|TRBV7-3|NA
CASSSTTSDRSYEQYF
TGTGCCAGCAGCTCCACGACTAGTGATCGCTCCTACGAGCAGTACTTC
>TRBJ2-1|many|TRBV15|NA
CATADGGTGGSYNEQFF
TGTGCCACCGCAGACGGTGGTACGGGCGGTTCTTACAATGAGCAGTTCTTC
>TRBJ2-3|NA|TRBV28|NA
CASMAFLETPYTQYF
TGTGCCAGCATGGCTTTTCTGGAGACACCATATACGCAGTATTTT
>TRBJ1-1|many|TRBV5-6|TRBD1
CASSIGTGPEAFF
TGTGCCAGCAGCATTGGGACAGGGCCTGAAGCTTTCTTT
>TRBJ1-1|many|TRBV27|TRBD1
CASSSGGARSEAFF
TGTGCCAGCAGCTCAGGGGGCGCGAGGTCTGAAGCTTTCTTT
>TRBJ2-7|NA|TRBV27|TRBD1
CATGHRDRAFYEQYF
TGTGCCACTGGACACCGGGACAGGGCCTTCTACGAGCAGTACTTC
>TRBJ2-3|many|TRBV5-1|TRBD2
CASSSWTSDTDTQYF
TGCGCCAGCAGCTCCTGGACTAGCGACACAGATACGCAGTATTTT